What follows are 15 T cell receptor beta chains derived from one specimen sequenced in a study of blood T cell repertoires in COVID-19. Profiling relied on immunoSEQ multiplex PCR, and the TCRdb table lists in-frame clones only, not all of them. The sample has around 200,000 clones, under 90% seen once. Sequences were obtained from peripheral blood. Receptors originate from a woman aged 35 to 49 with active or convalescent COVID-19.

The chain links TRBV12-3 or TRBV12-4 to TRBJ1-5, with D hard to call. The V end lost 6 bases, the J end lost 7 bases, and 13 bases lay between the germline ends. The CDR3 contains 13 residues. The CDR3 nucleotides read TGTGCCAGCAGCCTCCGGGAGACGCAGCCCCAGCATTTT. Protein sequence: CASSLRETQPQHF.

The chain recombines TRBV7-2 with TRBJ1-1; 9 bases line up with TRBD1. The CDR3 covers 15 residues. With V trimmed by 5 bases and J by 5 bases, 9 bases remained unmatched. Germline V gene lookup returns CDR1 SGHTA and CDR2 FQGNSA. The DNA for the CDR3 is TGTGCCAGCAGCCATAGGACAGGGGCAGGGACTGAAGCTTTCTTT. Amino acids: CASSHRTGAGTEAFF.

This clone was counted only a few times. The junction departs from the called germline gene at one end, perhaps through a read error. The J gene is TRBJ1-2, the V gene TRBV12-5; a possible D gene is TRBD1 (5 bases). The germline CDR1 and CDR2 sequences are LGHNT and FRNRAP. The CDR3 is 13 residues long. In DNA, the CDR3 is TGTGCTAGTGGTTTGGGTGTTCAGGGAGGCTATACCTTC. Encoded protein: CASGLGVQGGYTF.

The chain carries TRBV30 and TRBJ2-3; D remains unclear. The CDR3 extends over 13 amino acids. CDR1 and CDR2 from the germline V gene are GTSNPN and SVGIG (reference sequence). V was pared by 0 bases and J by 0 bases, with 4 bases between. This CDR3 is CAWSVGSTDTQYF. The CDR3 coding sequence is TGTGCCTGGAGTGTTGGCAGCACAGATACGCAGTATTTT.

The V call is TRBV11-3, the J call TRBJ2-2, with TRBD2 matching over 7 bases. This CDR3 region has 16 residues. CDR1 SGHNT and CDR2 YENEEA come from the germline V gene. J was trimmed by 4 bases and V by 5 bases; bases with no gene match: 10. CDR3 DNA: TGTGCCAGCAGCGACCATGGGGCTAGCGGCACCGGGGAGCTGTTTTTT. It codes for CASSDHGASGTGELFF.

The chain combines TRBV1 with TRBJ1-1; the table assigns TRBD1, which was not confirmed against the DNA. TRBV1 is deemed a pseudogene. The CDR3 runs to 18 residues. The CDR3 reads CTSSQPPRQVVKNTEAFF. Here the CDR3 DNA reads TGCACCAGCAGCCAACCTCCTAGACAGGTGGTGAAGAACACTGAAGCTTTCTTT.

The chain is built from TRBV5-1 and TRBJ2-1; 8 nucleotides line up with TRBD2. The CDR3 runs to 16 residues. CDR1 is SGHRS, CDR2 YFSETQ, per germline. After removal of 0 bases from V and 2 bases from J, the junction contained 4 bases not matched to a gene. The CDR3 DNA is TGCGCCAGCAGCTTGGCTACGACTAGCGCCTACAATGAGCAGTTCTTC. Translating it yields CASSLATTSAYNEQFF.

The chain has TRBV18 and TRBJ2-1; no definite D call. Per germline, CDR1 KGHSH and CDR2 LQKENI. This CDR3 is 16 amino acids long. With 0 bases removed from V and 9 bases from J, the gap between germline ends came to 18 bases. CDR3 DNA: TGTGCCAGCTCACCACCTTCCGCCCCCAACGAGGTTGAGCAGTTCTTC. It codes for CASSPPSAPNEVEQFF.

The chain uses TRBV5-1 and TRBJ2-3; 11 bases match TRBD2. The CDR3 extends over 16 amino acids. Germline CDR1 and CDR2: SGHRS and YFSETQ. Trimming at V came to 0 bases and at J to 4 bases, leaving 4 bases not matched to a gene. The CDR3 is CASSLAVSGGADTQYF. CDR3 coding DNA: TGCGCCAGCAGCTTGGCGGTTAGCGGGGGGGCAGATACGCAGTATTTT.

The chain employs TRBV30 and TRBJ1-2; perhaps TRBD1 as D (5 bases). CDR3 length: 16 amino acids. The V gene lost 0 bases and the J gene lost 4 bases, with 18 bases spanning the gap. In germline, CDR1 is GTSNPN, CDR2 SVGIG (reference sequence). CDR3 sequence: CAWSVLLSATGYGYTF. The DNA of the CDR3 is TGTGCCTGGAGTGTACTCTTGTCCGCCACAGGCTATGGCTACACCTTC. Full variable domain (missing parts from reference TRBV30 and TRBJ1-2): SQTIHQWPATLVQPVGSPLSLECTVEGTSNPNLYWYRQAAGRGLQLLFYSVGIGQISSEVPQNLSASRPQDRQFILSSKKLLLSDSGFYLCAWSVLLSATGYGYTFGSGTRLTVV.

This sequence joins TRBV7-2 and TRBJ1-6; TRBD1 is a possible D gene (5 bases). This CDR3 is built from 16 residues. V lost 4 bases and J lost 6, with 16 bases in between. Germline-derived CDR1 and CDR2 are SGHTA and FQGNSA. The CDR3 loop is CASSSRWQGLNSPLHF. The DNA of the CDR3 is TGTGCCAGCAGCTCCCGTTGGCAGGGCCTTAATTCACCCCTCCACTTT.

The chain joins TRBV24-1 to TRBJ1-3; D gene ambiguous. V shed 3 bases and J shed 0 bases, with 14 bases lying between them. The CDR3 spans 17 residues. The V gene's germline CDR1 is KGHDR and CDR2 SFDVKD. The CDR3 protein is CATSDLGGSDSGNTIYF. The CDR3 coding sequence is TGTGCCACCAGTGATCTAGGCGGATCCGACTCTGGAAACACCATATATTTT.

This sequence joins TRBV30 and TRBJ2-5; 8 bases are a match to TRBD1. Germline V gene lookup returns CDR1 GTSNPN and CDR2 SVGIG (reference sequence). This CDR3 has 14 residues. V was clipped by 3 bases and J by 11 bases; unmatched bases: 14. CDR3 DNA sequence: TGTGCCTGGAGACGAGCGGACAGGGCAGTGTCTCAGTACTTC. Encoded protein: CAWRRADRAVSQYF.

The V call is TRBV6-4, the J call TRBJ2-7; 11 nucleotides line up with TRBD2. The CDR3 consists of 14 residues. Germline loops: CDR1 MRHNA, CDR2 SNTAGT. The V gene end was trimmed by 6 bases and the J gene end by 7 bases; junction bases not matched to a gene: 8. CDR3 nucleotide sequence: TGTGCCAGCAGGATACTAGCGGGGGAAAGAGAGCAGTACTTC. Its translation: CASRILAGEREQYF.

CDR3 region: CASSAGGGGRETQYF. The CDR3 DNA is TGTGCCAGCAGCGCGGGTGGAGGAGGGCGAGAGACCCAGTACTTC. The chain is built from TRBV5-5 and TRBJ2-5, with a possible D match to TRBD2 (6 bases). CDR3 length equals 15 residues. With 4 bases removed from V and 4 bases from J, the gap between germline ends came to 17 bases. In germline, CDR1 is SGHKS, CDR2 YYEKEE (reference sequence).